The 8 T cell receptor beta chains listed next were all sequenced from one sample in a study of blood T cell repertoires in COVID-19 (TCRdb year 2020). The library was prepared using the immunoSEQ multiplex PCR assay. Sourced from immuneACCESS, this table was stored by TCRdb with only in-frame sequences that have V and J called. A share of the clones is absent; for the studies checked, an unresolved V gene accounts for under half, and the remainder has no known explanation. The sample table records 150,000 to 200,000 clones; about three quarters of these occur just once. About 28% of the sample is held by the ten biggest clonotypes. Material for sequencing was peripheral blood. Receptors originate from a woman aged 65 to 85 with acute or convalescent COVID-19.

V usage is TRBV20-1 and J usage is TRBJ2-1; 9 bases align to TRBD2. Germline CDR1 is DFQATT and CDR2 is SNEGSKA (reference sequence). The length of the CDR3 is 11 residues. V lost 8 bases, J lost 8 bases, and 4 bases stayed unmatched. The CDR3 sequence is CSLAGIDEQFF. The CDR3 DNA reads TGCAGTCTAGCGGGAATAGATGAGCAGTTCTTC.

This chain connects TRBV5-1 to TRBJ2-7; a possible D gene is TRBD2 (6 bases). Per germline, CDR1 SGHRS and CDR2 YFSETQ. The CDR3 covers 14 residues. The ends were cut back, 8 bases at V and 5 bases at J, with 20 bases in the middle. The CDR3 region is CASSQWGDVNEQYF. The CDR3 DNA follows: TGCGCCAGTAGCCAGTGGGGGGATGTAAACGAGCAGTACTTC.

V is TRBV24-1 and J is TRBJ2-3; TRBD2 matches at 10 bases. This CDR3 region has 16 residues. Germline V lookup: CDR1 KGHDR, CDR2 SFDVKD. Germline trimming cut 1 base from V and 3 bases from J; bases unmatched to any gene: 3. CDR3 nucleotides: TGTGCCACCAGTGATTTAAGCGGGAGGGCGACAGATACGCAGTATTTT. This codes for CATSDLSGRATDTQYF.

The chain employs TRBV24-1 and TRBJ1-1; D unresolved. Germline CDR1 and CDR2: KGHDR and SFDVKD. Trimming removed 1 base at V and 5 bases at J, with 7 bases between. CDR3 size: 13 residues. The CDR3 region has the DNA TGTGCCACCAGTGATTTCTCCGGTACTGAAGCTTTCTTT. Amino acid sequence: CATSDFSGTEAFF.

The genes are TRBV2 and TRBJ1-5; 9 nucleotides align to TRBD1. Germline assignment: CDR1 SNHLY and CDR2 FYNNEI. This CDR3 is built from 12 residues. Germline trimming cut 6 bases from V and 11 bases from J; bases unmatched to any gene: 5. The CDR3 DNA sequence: TGTGCCAGCAGCCTCGACAGGGGGGCCCAGCATTTT. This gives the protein CASSLDRGAQHF.

The CDR3 is CASSPGGGATEAFF. The CDR3, as DNA: TGTGCCAGCAGCCCTGGAGGGGGGGCCACTGAAGCTTTCTTT. The V call is TRBV4-2, the J call TRBJ1-1, with D perhaps matching TRBD1 (6 bases). CDR1 LGHNA and CDR2 YNFKEQ come from the germline V gene. Trimming removed 4 bases from V and 4 bases from J, with 13 bases in between. The CDR3 is 14 amino acids.

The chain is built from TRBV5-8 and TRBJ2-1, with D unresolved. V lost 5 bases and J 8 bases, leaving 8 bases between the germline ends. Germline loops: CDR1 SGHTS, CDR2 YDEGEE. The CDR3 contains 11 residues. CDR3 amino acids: CASRKYYEQFF. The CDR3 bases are TGTGCCAGCAGGAAATACTATGAGCAGTTCTTC.

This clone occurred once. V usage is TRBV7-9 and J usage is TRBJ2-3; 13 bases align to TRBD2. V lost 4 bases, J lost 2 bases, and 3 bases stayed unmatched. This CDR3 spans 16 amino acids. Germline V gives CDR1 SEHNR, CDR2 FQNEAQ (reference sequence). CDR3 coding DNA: TGTGCCAGCAGCTCAGGGACTAGCGGGAACACAGATACGCAGTATTTT. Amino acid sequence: CASSSGTSGNTDTQYF.